The rows below give T cell receptor beta chains drawn from one sample of a study of blood T cell repertoires in COVID-19. Profiled with immunoSEQ multiplex PCR; TCRdb holds only in-frame clones, not every one. The table lists approximately 100,000 clones, 65% to 75% of them singletons. The sample comprised peripheral blood. The source is a man aged 80 or over with acute or convalescent COVID-19. CDR3s include the opening cysteine and the closing phenylalanine or tryptophan. The order of the fields is V gene, J gene, clone size, D gene, CDR3 DNA, CDR3 protein. A D gene is named only where the DNA matches it firmly. Some rows mark clone size as missing; the rest say once, few, many or name a class of expanded clone.

>TRBV5-6|TRBJ2-7|-|TRBD2
TGTGCCAGCAGCACGAGGGGGACTAGATACTACGAGCAGTACTTC
CASSTRGTRYYEQYF
>TRBV27|TRBJ2-3|-|-
TGTGCCAGCAGTTCCTCCCGGGACATGGGGAGAAAAGATACGCAGTATTTT
CASSSSRDMGRKDTQYF
>TRBV20-1|TRBJ2-1|-|-
TGCAGTGCTAGCCTGGGCCATGAGCAGTTCTTC
CSASLGHEQFF
>TRBV7-3|TRBJ2-5|-|-
TGTGCCAGCAGCTTTGGTCCGGGGGAGACCCAGTACTTC
CASSFGPGETQYF
>TRBV7-3|TRBJ2-2|once|TRBD2
TGTGCCAGCAGCTTACGCCGACTAGCGGGAACCAACACCGGGGAGCTGTTTTTT
CASSLRRLAGTNTGELFF
>TRBV11-1|TRBJ2-1|-|TRBD1
TGTGCCAGCAGGACGACAGGGAGATACAATGAGCAGTTCTTC
CASRTTGRYNEQFF
>TRBV19|TRBJ2-1|-|-
TGTGCCAGTACCCCGACCTTAGTGGTTCGGGGGAACAATGAGCAGTTCTTC
CASTPTLVVRGNNEQFF
>TRBV5-4|TRBJ1-1|-|TRBD1
TGTGCCAGCAGCTTTGGACAGGGACACGAAGCTTTCTTT
CASSFGQGHEAFF
>TRBV6-1|TRBJ2-5|-|TRBD2
TGTGCCAGCAGGGAGTGGGGGGGAGAGACCCAGTACTTC
CASREWGGETQYF
>TRBV19|TRBJ2-3|-|-
TGTGCCAGTAGTATTATCGGGGAGGTGACAGATACGCAGTATTTT
CASSIIGEVTDTQYF
>TRBV4-1|TRBJ2-3|-|TRBD2
TGCGCCAGCAGCCAAGAGAGGACTAGCGGCACAGATACGCAGTATTTT
CASSQERTSGTDTQYF
>TRBV19|TRBJ1-4|-|TRBD1
TGTGCCAGTACCCCCGGGACAGGCAATGAAAAACTGTTTTTT
CASTPGTGNEKLFF
>TRBV7-2|TRBJ1-6|-|-
TGTGCCAGCAGCTTCCCAAATTCACCCCTCCACTTT
CASSFPNSPLHF
>TRBV7-3|TRBJ2-5|-|-
TGTGCCAGCAGCTTCGATGGCGAGACCCAGTACTTC
CASSFDGETQYF
>TRBV15|TRBJ2-7|-|TRBD1
TGTGCCACCAGCAGAGATAATGCAGGGGGCAAATACGAGCAGTACTTC
CATSRDNAGGKYEQYF
>TRBV24-1|TRBJ1-1|-|TRBD1
TGTGCCACCAGTGAAGCTGGACAGGGGGCGATGAGGGCTTTCTTT
CATSEAGQGAMRAFF
>TRBV4-1|TRBJ1-2|-|TRBD1
TGCGCCAGCAGCCCTCGCTGGGAGGGACAGGGGTTCTATGGCTACACCTTC
CASSPRWEGQGFYGYTF
>TRBV2|TRBJ2-1|-|-
TGTGCCAGCATAGGTTGGCGGGGATACAATGAGCAGTTCTTC
CASIGWRGYNEQFF
>TRBV24-1|TRBJ2-1|-|-
TGTGCCACCAGTGATTTTAACAATGAGCAGTTCTTC
CATSDFNNEQFF
>TRBV5-1|TRBJ1-2|once|TRBD1
TGCGCCAGCAGCCCCGGACAGGGACCGAGGCGGGGCTACACCTTC
CASSPGQGPRRGYTF
>TRBV6-2/TRBV6-3|TRBJ2-7|-|TRBD2
TGTGCCAGCAGTTGGTTTAGCGGGATAAAGGCTTACGAGCAGTACTTC
CASSWFSGIKAYEQYF
>TRBV7-9|TRBJ2-3|-|TRBD1
TGTGCCAGCAGCTTACCCCTCGGACAGGCATTTAGCACAGATACGCAGTATTTT
CASSLPLGQAFSTDTQYF
>TRBV6-1|TRBJ2-6|-|TRBD1
TGTGCCAGCAGTGAAATTGGGACAGCCTCTGGGGCCAACGTCCTGACTTTC
CASSEIGTASGANVLTF
>TRBV2|TRBJ2-2|-|-
TGTGCCAGCACCACACACTTCACAGGCACCGGGGAGCTGTTTTTT
CASTTHFTGTGELFF
>TRBV5-1|TRBJ1-2|-|TRBD1
TGCGCCAGCAGCTTAACCGGGACAGGGGACCCGATGGCTGGCTACACCTTC
CASSLTGTGDPMAGYTF
>TRBV6-2/TRBV6-3|TRBJ2-5|once|TRBD1
TGTGCCAGCAGTTACCAAGGGACAGGGGGCCGGGGGACCCAGTACTTC
CASSYQGTGGRGTQYF
>TRBV5-3|TRBJ2-1|-|TRBD2
TGTGCCAGAAGCCCGACTAGCCCCTCCTACAATGAGCAGTTCTTC
CARSPTSPSYNEQFF
>TRBV19|TRBJ1-2|few|-
TGTGCCAGTAGTCGACAGGTACATGGCTACACCTTC
CASSRQVHGYTF
>TRBV12-2|TRBJ2-7|few|-
TGTGCAAGTCGCTTAGCGCCCCTCTCAGGAGAGCAGTACTTC
CASRLAPLSGEQYF
>TRBV3-1/TRBV3-2|TRBJ1-1|-|-
TGTGCCAGCAGCCAAGGGTCCGGGGAAGCTTTCTTT
CASSQGSGEAFF
>TRBV5-5|TRBJ2-1|-|TRBD2
TGTGCCAGCAACCGAAGAGCGGGAGGAGGCAATGAGCAGTTCTTC
CASNRRAGGGNEQFF
>TRBV9|TRBJ2-1|few|TRBD2
TGTGCCAGCAGCCCTCCCGGCGCGGGAGGGAATCATGAGCAGTTCTTC
CASSPPGAGGNHEQFF